The T cell receptor (beta chain) described here comes from a study of long-term antiretroviral therapy in people with HIV (dated 2022 in TCRdb). A note on the overall study: The earliest samples were collected about a decade before the 2015 WHO recommendation for immediate ART, when ART was typically delayed until CD4 counts fell. This retrospective serial study examined whether starting ART and sustained HIV suppression were associated with changes in the composition and diversity of the TRB repertoire in peripheral blood. A total of 192 cryopreserved PBMC samples came from approximately 30 adults with confirmed HIV infection and were collected serially over a mean of roughly six years (range 1-12). Among the 25 to 30 participants with HIV, around 10 were female. No cross-contamination during QIAcube processing turned up in test extractions that ran a monoclonal T-cell line alongside approximately 35 polyclonal samples. Summary of the overall study and its limitations: Expanded TRB clones identified before ART initiation dominated the repertoire at all time points, although this dominance fluctuated and declined in many PLHIV after ART. Because PBMC availability was limited, only the TCR beta chain was sequenced, with no alpha chain pairing. ART initiation was associated with a significant increase in TRB diversity, but diversity stayed significantly below transplant donor controls even after long-term ART. Samples dated from about 2003 to 2018, and the ART regimens used may be less effective than current ones. Narrower CDR3 length ranges were observed in HIV repertoires than in controls, and an antigen-experienced repertoire with only a slight naive shift after ART was suggested by the network structure. Because cell numbers in pre-ART samples were limited, unsorted PBMC were profiled instead of sorted CD4+ and CD8+ T cells. Inferences about post-ART repertoire changes are limited because no data were available on ART adherence, viral resistance or therapy changes.

The immunoSEQ hsTCRB v3.0 assay was used at survey level resolution for TRB variable region sequencing. A depth of roughly 40,000-55,000 T-cell genomes per sample was targeted for TRB sequencing. Pooled TRB libraries were sequenced on an Illumina MiSeq with a v3 150-cycle kit. The paper's processing steps were these. Repertoire analysis ran in R within a reproducible Nextflow workflow covering QC, data transformation and analysis. LymphoSeq2, an R package for exploring AIRR-Seq data, was used to implement the custom analyses. Several samples yielding fewer than 5000 total TRB sequences were excluded, leaving 150 to 200 analyzed HIV repertoires. Among the roughly 200 retained HIV repertoires, 55 to 65 were collected before ART initiation and about 130 were collected after ART initiation. Each repertoire was downsampled to 5000 TRB nucleotide sequences, and summary statistics were averaged across 100 downsampling iterations. TRB sequences were retained for analysis only if CDR3 regions of at least seven amino acids were present. Diversity was measured with a Shannon entropy-derived clonality score and the Gini coefficient. In the repertoire networks, any two of the top 5000 CDR3 amino acid sequences were connected whenever the two sequences differed by an edit distance of one. Antigen specificity groups and MHC restriction were predicted for TRB CDR3 amino acid sequences with GLIPH2. To flag known CMV, EBV, HIV or tissue antigen associations, CDR3 amino acid sequences were matched against VDJdb and McPAS-TCR. Pre-ART, post-ART and control groups were compared with Wilcoxon signed-rank tests and Holm-Bonferroni correction. TCRdb carries this immuneACCESS record with in-frame sequences only. Its versions omit some clonotypes, under half of them owing to an unresolved V gene in the studies checked, with the rest unexplained. V and J calls and clone size are given by that table; D and trimming were obtained from the DNA. For this sample the table gives tens of thousands of clones, of which 90% to 95% were detected only once. Clones ranked in the top ten supply more than 5.5% of the sample.

A word on this clone: The antigen it recognizes is unknown. No per-base quality is available; no much larger clone lies one base away.

Inclusion was restricted to participants for whom at least one PBMC sample before ART initiation and at least two post-ART samples were available. Every participant with HIV received treatment in the United States of America. Before DNA extraction, cryopreserved samples of roughly 1-10 million PBMC were thawed and washed. At the time of the earliest PBMC sample for each participant with HIV, ages ranged from about 20 to 54 years. Each participant contributed PBMC samples from 1-4 timepoints before ART initiation and 2-8 timepoints after ART initiation, with a median of 7 samples. For every participant, serial HIV viral load, CD4+ T-cell count, ART history and demographic data were obtained. A Qiagen kit on a QIAcube was used to extract genomic DNA from unsorted PBMC, with samples processed in batches of 12. The CDR3 sequence holds 20 residues, the cysteine and phenylalanine included. Only CDR3 DNA is held: 60 bases, read in frame from base 1. CDR1 and CDR2, looked up from the germline V gene, are SGDLS and YYNGEE. V has 3 bases trimmed and J has 1 base trimmed; junction bases matching no gene number 13.

This clonotype was obtained from a woman in her 50s with HIV. Recombination connected TRBV9 to TRBJ2-2; a stretch of 12 junction bases matches TRBD2. The source was unsorted PBMCs, collected 4.4 years after starting antiretroviral therapy. The CDR3 has the sequence CASSGQGGLAGGENTGELFF. The bases are TGTGCCAGCAGCGGACAGGGGGGACTAGCGGGCGGTGAGAACACCGGGGAGCTGTTTTTT.